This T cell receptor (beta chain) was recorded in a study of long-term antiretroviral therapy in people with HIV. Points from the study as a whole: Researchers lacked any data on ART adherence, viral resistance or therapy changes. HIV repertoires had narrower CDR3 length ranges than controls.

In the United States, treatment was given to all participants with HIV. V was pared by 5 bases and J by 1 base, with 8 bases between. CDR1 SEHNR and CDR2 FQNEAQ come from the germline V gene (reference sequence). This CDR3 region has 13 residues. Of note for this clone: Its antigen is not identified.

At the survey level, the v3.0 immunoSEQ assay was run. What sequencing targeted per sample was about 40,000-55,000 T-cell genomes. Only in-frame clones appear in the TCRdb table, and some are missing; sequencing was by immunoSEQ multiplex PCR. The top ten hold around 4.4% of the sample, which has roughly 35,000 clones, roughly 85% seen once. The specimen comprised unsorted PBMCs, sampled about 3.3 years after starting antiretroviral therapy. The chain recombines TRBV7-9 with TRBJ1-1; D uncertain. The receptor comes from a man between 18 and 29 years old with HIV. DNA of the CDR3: TGTGCCAGCAGCCGACCCGGGAACACTGAAGCTTTCTTT. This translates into CASSRPGNTEAFF.